In this sample, the clone carrying this T cell receptor beta chain turned up once. The sample belongs to a study of shared clonotypes between healthy human individuals. Generated by immunoSEQ multiplex PCR, the TCRdb table keeps only in-frame clones and is missing some. Among hundreds of thousands of clones listed, over 65% were seen once. The sequence was collected from a woman in her 40s in good health. Some clones in this sample may be carry-over from other donors' samples. Specimen: PBMCs.

The CDR3 is CASGEGNIQYF. The CDR3 DNA reads as TGTGCCAGCGGTGAGGGAAACATTCAGTACTTC. This chain uses TRBV7-6 with TRBJ2-4; D possibly corresponds to TRBD2 (5 bases). There are 11 residues in the CDR3. V shed 8 bases and J shed 6 bases, with 8 bases lying between them. The germline V gene encodes CDR1 SGHVS and CDR2 FNYEAQ.